This T cell receptor beta chain was observed in a study of blood T cell repertoires in COVID-19. Seattle enrolled patients during active infection and tracked them longitudinally. The J segment lost 0 bases and the V segment lost 5 bases, leaving 3 bases of the junction unmatched. This CDR3 is built from 14 residues. Germline CDR1 is SGHVS and CDR2 is FQNEAQ. Clones were read by immunoSEQ multiplex PCR, and TCRdb kept only the in-frame ones, dropping some. The sample shows about 160,000 clones, approximately 86% of them seen only once. The TCR was taken from a woman aged 40 to 50 with COVID-19, enrolled during active disease. The sequencing sample was made of peripheral blood. V gene TRBV7-8 combines with J gene TRBJ2-7, with 8 positions matching TRBD2. CDR3 sequence reads: CASSQTSGSYEQYF. DNA of the CDR3: TGTGCCAGCAGCCAAACTAGCGGCTCCTACGAGCAGTACTTC.